The rows below give T cell receptor delta chains drawn from one sample of a study of delta chains in infants with herpesvirus infections. TCRdb reprocessed the RT-PCR reads through CATT. The table records 820 or so delta-chain clones, approximately 39% of them present only once. The specimen comprised peripheral blood, sampled at time point 2 of longitudinal follow-up. All receptors come from a human donor who was a Ugandan infant, either HIV-exposed or HIV-unexposed (not recorded which). CDR3s include the opening cysteine and the closing phenylalanine or tryptophan. The D gene is left open where the match is weak. Size values are once, few and many counts, or a class for expanded clones, and some rows have none.

>TRDD3|TRDJ1|NA|TRDV1
CALGENEDFPLGGYLDKLIF
TGTGCTCTTGGGGAAAATGAAGATTTTCCCTTGGGGGGATACCTCGATAAACTCATCTTT
>TRDD3|TRDJ1|NA|TRDV1
CALGDLILLGGSEGLIF
TGTGCTCTTGGGGACCTAATCCTACTTGGGGGATCGGAGGGACTCATCTTT
>TRDD3|TRDJ1|few|TRDV1
CALGEDSYSGYWGIKYTDKLIF
TGTGCTCTTGGGGAAGATTCCTACTCTGGGTACTGGGGGATAAAGTACACCGATAAACTCATCTTT
>TRDD3|TRDJ1|few|TRDV2
CACDTGGYADKLIF
TGTGCCTGTGACACTGGGGGATACGCCGATAAACTCATCTTT
>NA|TRDJ1|few|TRAV14/DV4
CAMREGKFRATYTDKLIF
TGTGCAATGAGAGAGGGCAAGTTCCGGGCTACGTACACCGATAAACTCATCTTT
>TRDD3|TRDJ3|NA|TRDV2
CACDIVLGDASSWDTRQMFF
TGTGCCTGTGACATCGTACTGGGGGACGCTAGCTCCTGGGACACCCGACAGATGTTTTTC
>TRDD3|TRDJ2|NA|TRDV2
CACDASFPTGGSLALTAQLFF
TGTGCCTGTGACGCCTCTTTCCCTACTGGGGGAAGTTTAGCTTTGACAGCACAACTCTTCTTT
>TRDD3|TRDJ1|few|TRDV2
CACDTGPAGGRLLYTDKLIF
TGTGCCTGTGACACCGGACCGGCTGGGGGACGGCTCCTGTACACCGATAAACTCATCTTT
>TRDD3|TRDJ1|large|TRAV38-2/DV8
CAYRSSLFLLGDKEEFCTDKLIF
TGTGCTTATAGGAGCTCCTTGTTCTTACTGGGGGATAAAGAGGAATTTTGTACCGATAAACTCATCTTT
>NA|TRDJ3|NA|TRDV2
CACDTLKRVDTRQMFF
TGTGCCTGTGACACGCTTAAGAGAGTAGACACCCGACAGATGTTTTTC
>TRDD3|TRDJ1|NA|TRAV29/DV5
CAASSPIPFQSGGYYTDKLIF
TGTGCAGCAAGCTCTCCTATTCCTTTCCAGTCCGGGGGATACTACACCGATAAACTCATCTTT
>NA|TRDJ1|NA|TRDV1
CALTTVWPDKLIF
TGTGCCCTTACCACGGTTTGGCCCGATAAACTCATCTTT
>TRDD3|TRDJ3|NA|TRDV2
CACDLMGDTSSSWDTRQMFF
TGTGCCTGTGACTTGATGGGGGATACGTCCAGCTCCTGGGACACCCGACAGATGTTTTTC
>TRDD3|TRDJ2|NA|TRDV2
CACDSWGSKSQLFF
TGTGCCTGTGACTCCTGGGGGTCTAAATCACAACTCTTCTTT
>TRDD3|TRDJ3|NA|TRDV2
CACDVLGESSWDTRQMFF
TGTGCCTGTGACGTACTGGGGGAAAGCTCCTGGGACACCCGACAGATGTTTTTC
>TRDD3|TRDJ1|NA|TRDV1
CALGELVWGIIQYTDKLIF
TGTGCTCTTGGGGAACTTGTGTGGGGGATAATCCAGTACACCGATAAACTCATCTTT
>TRDD3|TRDJ1|NA|TRDV1
CALGEFCRTGGYGLDTDKLIF
TGTGCTCTTGGGGAATTTTGCCGTACTGGGGGATACGGGCTTGACACCGATAAACTCATCTTT
>TRDD3|TRDJ1|few|TRAV38-2/DV8
CAYRSQYWGKERADKLIF
TGTGCTTATAGGAGCCAGTACTGGGGAAAGGAGAGGGCCGATAAACTCATCTTT
>TRDD3|TRDJ3|large|TRDV2
CACDGTGGSWDTRQMFF
TGTGCCTGTGATGGTACTGGGGGATCCTGGGACACCCGACAGATGTTTTTC